The rows below give T cell receptor beta chains drawn from one sample of a study of T cells in Graves' hyperthyroidism and ophthalmopathy. TCRdb analysed the multiplex PCR reads with MiXCR anew, one entry per CDR3 protein. In the table there are almost 350,000 distinct CDR3 sequences, about a sixth of which are singletons. Material for sequencing was blood. The receptor source for this set is a woman in her thirties or forties with Graves' ophthalmopathy. Each CDR3 is given with its conserved first and last residue. A D gene is named only where the DNA matches it firmly. Some rows mark clone size as missing; the rest say once, few, many or name a class of expanded clone.

clone_size	v_call	d_call	j_call	cdr3_aa	cdr3_nt
many	TRBV11-2	NA	TRBJ2-7	CASSLDLGPYYEQYF	TGTGCCAGCAGCTTAGATCTTGGCCCTTACTACGAGCAGTACTTC
many	TRBV7-2	TRBD1	TRBJ1-2	CASSFSDRGVGYTF	TGTGCCAGCAGCTTCTCGGACAGGGGAGTTGGCTACACCTTC
many	TRBV5-1	TRBD1	TRBJ2-7	CASSKGGGGNEQYF	TGCGCCAGCAGTAAAGGGGGCGGTGGAAACGAGCAGTACTTC
few	TRBV12-3/TRBV12-4	TRBD1	TRBJ1-6	CASSRTGVTSPLHF	TGTGCCAGCAGTCGGACAGGGGTTACTTCACCCCTCCACTTT
many	TRBV7-8	NA	TRBJ2-2	CASSLDGGVNTGELLF	TGTGCCAGCAGCTTAGACGGGGGAGTGAACACCGGGGAGCTGCTTTTT
NA	TRBV6-1	TRBD2	TRBJ2-7	CASGRAYGQYF	TGTGCCAGCGGGAGGGCGTACGGACAGTACTTC
many	TRBV12-3/TRBV12-4	NA	TRBJ1-5	CASSLGNSNQPQHF	TGTGCCAGCAGTTTGGGAAATAGCAATCAGCCCCAGCATTTT
many	TRBV6-5	NA	TRBJ1-1	CASSYSHGLGETEAFF	TGTGCCAGCAGTTACTCCCATGGTCTTGGGGAAACTGAAGCTTTCTTT
many	TRBV28	NA	TRBJ1-2	CASSLTGKANYGYTF	TGTGCCAGCAGTTTAACAGGGAAAGCTAACTATGGCTACACCTTC
NA	TRBV11-2	TRBD2	TRBJ2-5	CASSLGAGLLLQETQYF	TGTGCCAGCAGCTTAGGAGCGGGGCTCCTCCTCCAAGAGACCCAGTACTTC
many	TRBV30	NA	TRBJ2-5	CAWNRGIQETQYF	TGTGCCTGGAACCGCGGGATACAAGAGACCCAGTACTTC
many	TRBV4-2	TRBD1	TRBJ1-2	CASSQGITGGADYGYTF	TGTGCCAGCAGCCAAGGAATAACAGGGGGCGCCGACTATGGCTACACCTTC
many	TRBV3-1	TRBD1	TRBJ1-2	CASSHRDRNYGYTF	TGTGCCAGCAGCCACAGGGACAGGAACTATGGCTACACCTTC
NA	TRBV28	NA	TRBJ1-2	CASSLYPTYLDGYTF	TGTGCCAGCAGTTTATACCCTACGTACCTAGATGGCTACACCTTC
many	TRBV2	NA	TRBJ2-2	CASSPTLRANTGELFF	TGTGCCAGCAGTCCTACCTTGCGAGCGAACACCGGGGAGCTGTTTTTT
many	TRBV5-1	NA	TRBJ1-1	CASSLLGPDTEAFF	TGCGCCAGCAGCTTACTGGGCCCCGACACTGAAGCTTTCTTT
many	TRBV12-3/TRBV12-4	TRBD1	TRBJ1-2	CASTRTGKDGYTF	TGTGCCAGCACCCGGACAGGGAAGGATGGCTACACCTTC
many	TRBV11-2	NA	TRBJ2-6	CASSRSDSLSSGANVLTF	TGTGCCAGCAGCCGATCAGACAGCTTGAGCTCTGGGGCCAACGTCCTGACTTTC
many	TRBV11-2	TRBD1	TRBJ2-7	CASSGTEPYEQYF	TGTGCCAGCAGTGGGACAGAGCCCTACGAGCAGTACTTC
NA	TRBV9	TRBD2	TRBJ2-5	CASSAGLAGGQEAQYF	TGTGCCAGCAGCGCCGGACTAGCGGGAGGCCAGGAGGCCCAGTACTTC
many	TRBV28	TRBD2	TRBJ2-7	CASSLESSGLSSYEQYF	TGTGCCAGCAGTTTGGAGTCTAGCGGATTAAGCTCCTACGAGCAGTACTTC
many	TRBV6-2/TRBV6-3	TRBD2	TRBJ2-5	CASSLPSSGSLETQYF	TGTGCCAGCAGTCTTCCTAGTAGCGGGAGTTTGGAGACCCAGTACTTC
many	TRBV6-5	NA	TRBJ1-2	CASSYGVPYGYTF	TGTGCCAGCAGTTACGGGGTACCCTATGGCTACACCTTC
many	TRBV29-1	TRBD2	TRBJ2-5	CSVALGRARDNDQETQYF	TGCAGCGTTGCTCTGGGGAGGGCGCGGGATAATGACCAAGAGACCCAGTACTTC
many	TRBV12-3/TRBV12-4	NA	TRBJ2-5	CASSFGSRVEETQYF	TGTGCCAGCAGTTTTGGTTCGAGAGTGGAAGAGACCCAGTACTTC
NA	TRBV27	TRBD2	TRBJ2-7	CASSPGAGGPYEQYF	TGTGCCAGCAGTCCCGGAGCGGGAGGGCCCTACGAGCAGTACTTC
many	TRBV15	TRBD1	TRBJ1-4	CATSRVGQDGEKLFF	TGTGCCACCAGCAGAGTAGGACAGGATGGCGAAAAACTGTTTTTT
many	TRBV9	NA	TRBJ2-7	CASSTDQRNFSYEQYF	TGTGCCAGCAGCACAGACCAGCGGAACTTCTCCTACGAGCAGTACTTC
many	TRBV20-1	TRBD1	TRBJ1-2	CSAPFRTGMGGYTF	TGCAGTGCTCCGTTCAGGACAGGGATGGGGGGCTACACCTTC
many	TRBV2	TRBD2	TRBJ2-7	CASSATSGSNEQYF	TGTGCCAGCAGTGCGACTAGCGGGAGTAACGAGCAGTACTTC
many	TRBV6-5	NA	TRBJ2-6	CASRLGANVLTF	TGTGCCAGCAGGCTCGGGGCCAACGTCCTGACTTTC
NA	TRBV6-2/TRBV6-3	NA	TRBJ2-7	CASSYALHYEQYF	TGTGCCAGCAGTTACGCCCTGCACTACGAGCAGTACTTC
many	TRBV6-2/TRBV6-3	TRBD2	TRBJ2-5	CASRGLAGQETQYF	TGTGCCAGCAGAGGACTAGCGGGGCAAGAGACCCAGTACTTC
NA	TRBV19	TRBD1	TRBJ1-5	CASTWGDRGRWAPWQPQHF	TGTGCCAGTACCTGGGGGGACAGGGGGCGCTGGGCCCCTTGGCAGCCCCAGCATTTT
many	TRBV6-5	NA	TRBJ2-2	CASSYRLNTGELFF	TGTGCCAGCAGTTACCGATTAAACACCGGGGAGCTGTTTTTT
NA	TRBV5-4	TRBD1	TRBJ1-2	CASSGGDSTPSNYGYIF	TGTGCCAGCAGCGGGGGGGACAGCACACCATCTAACTATGGCTACATCTTC
many	TRBV11-2	TRBD1	TRBJ1-1	CASSVTGSSTEAFF	TGTGCCAGCAGCGTGACAGGGTCCAGCACTGAAGCTTTCTTT
many	TRBV7-4	TRBD1	TRBJ1-2	CASSPPGQLSYGYTF	TGTGCCAGCAGCCCCCCGGGACAGCTCTCCTATGGCTACACCTTC
many	TRBV27	TRBD1	TRBJ1-1	CASTPKGQGFPEAFF	TGTGCCAGCACCCCTAAGGGACAGGGCTTCCCTGAAGCTTTCTTT
many	TRBV4-1	TRBD2	TRBJ2-7	CASSQSPGLAAYEQYF	TGCGCCAGCAGCCAGTCTCCGGGACTAGCGGCGTACGAGCAGTACTTC
many	TRBV20-1	NA	TRBJ1-5	CSAEDTLSNQPQHF	TGCAGTGCTGAGGATACGCTCTCAAATCAGCCCCAGCATTTT
many	TRBV15	NA	TRBJ2-7	CATSRERGKQGGTEQYF	TGTGCCACCAGCAGAGAAAGGGGGAAACAGGGGGGGACGGAGCAGTACTTC
many	TRBV6-2/TRBV6-3	TRBD1	TRBJ2-7	CASSRPTGPRYEQYF	TGTGCCAGCAGCCGGCCGACAGGGCCCCGCTACGAGCAGTACTTC
many	TRBV27	NA	TRBJ2-5	CASRSLMSETQYF	TGTGCCAGCAGGTCCCTCATGTCTGAGACCCAGTACTTC
NA	TRBV5-6	NA	TRBJ2-7	CASSLNHYEQYF	TGTGCCAGCAGCCTTAACCACTACGAGCAGTACTTC
many	TRBV29-1	TRBD1	TRBJ2-5	CSVDHGTGLQETQYF	TGCAGCGTTGACCATGGGACAGGCCTGCAAGAGACCCAGTACTTC
many	TRBV19	NA	TRBJ2-2	CASSNYRNTGELFF	TGTGCCAGTAGTAATTACAGGAACACCGGGGAGCTGTTTTTT
many	TRBV29-1	TRBD1	TRBJ1-5	CSGGQGDNQPQHF	TGCAGCGGTGGACAGGGGGACAATCAGCCCCAGCATTTT
NA	TRBV12-3/TRBV12-4	TRBD2	TRBJ2-2	CASSSRSSGVQLNTGELFF	TGTGCCAGCAGTTCCCGAAGCAGCGGGGTACAGCTGAACACCGGGGAGCTGTTTTTT
many	TRBV18	NA	TRBJ1-5	CASSPGVGQPQHF	TGTGCCAGCTCACCAGGGGTAGGTCAGCCCCAGCATTTT
NA	TRBV12-3/TRBV12-4	NA	TRBJ1-2	CASSKAGGYTF	TGTGCCAGCAGTAAGGCCGGTGGCTACACCTTC
many	TRBV28	NA	TRBJ2-5	CASKRGTETQYF	TGTGCCAGCAAAAGGGGGACAGAGACCCAGTACTTC
many	TRBV3-1	TRBD1	TRBJ1-1	CASSQEKRTGNLLAFF	TGTGCCAGCAGCCAAGAGAAGAGGACAGGGAACCTACTCGCTTTCTTT
many	TRBV29-1	NA	TRBJ2-7	CSVVGQGGSYEQYF	TGCAGCGTTGTAGGCCAGGGGGGCTCCTACGAGCAGTACTTC
NA	TRBV28	NA	TRBJ1-3	CASSRLWSSGNTIYF	TGTGCCAGCAGCCGCCTTTGGAGCTCTGGAAACACCATATATTTT
NA	TRBV12-3/TRBV12-4	NA	TRBJ1-1	CASRKSGRRAEAFF	TGTGCCAGCAGGAAGTCAGGCAGACGGGCTGAAGCTTTCTTT
many	TRBV2	TRBD1	TRBJ1-5	CASSGLRGGNQPQHF	TGTGCCAGCAGTGGACTCAGGGGGGGCAATCAGCCCCAGCATTTT
many	TRBV7-8	NA	TRBJ2-7	CASSTASQGYEQYF	TGTGCCAGCAGCACGGCCTCACAGGGCTACGAGCAGTACTTC
many	TRBV20-1	TRBD1	TRBJ1-2	CSARDRSYGYTF	TGCAGTGCTCGGGACAGGTCTTATGGCTACACCTTC